This TCR beta chain was found in a study of molecular identifiers for immune sequencing clone quantification. TCRdb passed the PCR reads through MiXCR, listing each CDR3 protein once. The data hold under 650,000 distinct CDR3 sequences, with about 20% observed a single time. To note about this clonotype: Its target is not known. The CDR3 does not end in the conserved phenylalanine or tryptophan, so this is likely a read error.

Overall study findings and caveats: The study reportedly detected spiked Jurkat TCR RNA from one cell among about 1.1 million naive cells.

V was trimmed by 5 bases and J by 7 bases, leaving 17 bases between them. This CDR3 comprises 14 residues. Germline V gives CDR1 SEHNR, CDR2 FQNEAQ (reference sequence). The sample consisted of naive CD8+ T cells from blood, with Jurkat cell RNA spiked in. Documented subset: FACS-sorted CD8+CD4-CCR7+CD45RA+ naive T cells. The J gene is TRBJ1-1, the V gene TRBV7-9; D is possibly TRBD1 (6 bases). The sequence was obtained from a human donor in good health. Some libraries in this study had Jurkat cell RNA spiked in. CDR3: CASSLVTGNVEAFL. The DNA for the CDR3 is TGTGCCAGCAGCCTAGTTACAGGGAACGTTGAAGCTTTCCTT.